One T cell receptor beta chain is described in this entry. This clone was observed at least ten times. There is no known antigen for this receptor. The CDR3 end is not reached by the read, which stops 3 residues before it; the germline J gene fills it in. CVID samples and control samples contributed equivalent amounts of genomic DNA as sequencing input. For every sample, a 60 bp segment covering the rearranged TCRbeta CDR3 region was amplified and then sequenced. The immunoSEQ assay, a bias-corrected multiplex PCR combined with high-throughput sequencing, was used for TCRbeta amplification. In the original analysis: Each unique nucleotide sequence was treated as a clone and annotated with V, D and J genes, copy number and frequency. Sequences were labeled productive if in frame, and non-productive if out of frame or containing stop codons. As previously described, clonality was calculated on the basis of Shannon's entropy. The predicted amino acid sequences of productive clones were used to derive mean CDR3 Kyte-Doolittle hydropathy. Hierarchical clustering of scaled V gene usage was performed with the R hclust function using Manhattan distance and complete linkage. Sharing of clones by CDR3 amino acid sequence was evaluated through resampling of 12 repertoires per group over 100 rounds. The repertoires were screened for some 69 published EBV-specific TCRbeta sequences and roughly 240 published CMV-specific TCRbeta sequences. Analysis left out a couple of CVID samples that produced under 10,000 sequences, so some 45 CVID repertoires remained. The clones in this table, taken by TCRdb from immuneACCESS, are in-frame only. Not every clone is retained; where verified, under half of the shortfall comes from an unresolved V gene, and the cause of the rest is unknown. V and J calls plus clone size are reproduced from that table; the DNA served to infer D and trimming. For this sample, 30,000 to 40,000 clones are listed, none of them singletons. 9.5% of the sample is taken by the ten largest.

The data were taken from a study of T cell clonality in common variable immunodeficiency (dated by TCRdb to the mid-2010s). What the work shows at the level of the full study, not this receptor alone: Despite equal DNA input, controls averaged approximately 82,000 unique sequences per sample versus around 30,000 in CVID samples. According to the authors, finding the cause of the higher clonality in CVID would require sequencing the repertoires of T cell subpopulations. TCRbeta clonality was higher in CVID subjects than in healthy controls (t-test p = 0.018), and the increase was most characteristic of about a third of subjects. Patient heterogeneity within the CVID cohort put limits on correlating repertoire features with clinical complications. CVID subjects shared fewer TCRbeta clones with each other than healthy controls did (p < 0.0001). CVID TCRbeta sequences reportedly showed fewer deletions and N-nucleotide insertions and lacked highly modified clones with 13 or more V deletions.

V was cut back by 0 bases and J by 6 bases, leaving a gap of 9 bases between them. Reading the germline V gene gives CDR1 SGHRS and CDR2 YFSETQ. The CDR3 contains 13 residues, cysteine and phenylalanine counted. Shown are 30 bases from within the CDR3, in frame from base 1. Most CVID patients and most healthy controls were of Caucasian heritage. From each donor, about 4.5 to 8.5 ml of heparinized peripheral whole blood was collected. Genomic DNA from adults with common variable immune deficiency (CVID) and from healthy adult controls was used for sequencing of TCRbeta CDR3 repertoires. The control group was made up of about 22 healthy adult volunteers (10 male and about twelve female) whose ages ranged from roughly 20 to 66 years, with a mean age of roughly 33. Diluted blood was density-centrifuged over Hypaque 1077 or Ficoll-Paque to isolate peripheral blood mononuclear cells. Genomic DNA was obtained from unsorted mononuclear cells through either Qiagen column purification or a centrifugation-based method.

Sequencing was performed on peripheral blood mononuclear cells. This TCR was recovered from a person aged 18 to 69 in good health. The sequence joins TRBV5-1 to TRBJ1-2, with no confident D gene call. The part of the CDR3 DNA that was read is TGCGCCAGCAGCTTGGGGCCCGAAGATGGC. Protein translation: CASSLGPEDG. The full CDR3 sequence reads CASSLGPEDGYTF.